Following are 29 T cell receptor beta chains from one sample sequenced in a study of T cells in Graves' hyperthyroidism and ophthalmopathy. Authors of the study amplified TCR beta CDR3 regions from RNA transcripts. Primed by the HTBI set, a first-round RT-PCR was run on the TCR CDR3. TCRdb analysed the multiplex PCR reads with MiXCR anew, one entry per CDR3 protein. The sample includes 550,000 to 800,000 distinct CDR3 sequences, roughly 17% seen only once; the top ten take about 16%. The sequenced material came from blood. All receptors come from a middle-aged man with Graves' hyperthyroidism.

This clonotype was counted many times. The chain links TRBV29-1 to TRBJ1-1; tentatively, D is TRBD1 (5 bases). Germline V gene sequence: CDR1 SQVTM, CDR2 ANQGSEA. With 6 bases removed from V and 3 bases from J, the gap between germline ends came to 14 bases. The CDR3 sequence is 13 residues long. CDR3 sequence reads: CSVAGTEHTEAFF. CDR3 coding DNA: TGCAGCGTCGCCGGGACGGAACACACTGAAGCTTTCTTT.

This chain links TRBV20-1 with TRBJ2-1; 10 bases map to TRBD1. The CDR3 length is 19 residues. CDR1 DFQATT and CDR2 SNEGSKA come from the germline V gene (reference sequence). The ends lost 3 bases at V and 0 bases at J; junction bases unmatched: 14. CDR3 in DNA: TGCAGTGCTAGCGCCGGGACAGGGGCAATGAAGAGCTCCTACAATGAGCAGTTCTTC. The encoded protein is CSASAGTGAMKSSYNEQFF.

The chain carries TRBV7-2 and TRBJ2-7; TRBD1 aligns across 8 bases. Germline V gene data show CDR1 as SGHTA and CDR2 as FQGNSA. The length of the CDR3 is 17 residues. Unmatched junction bases numbered 12, after V lost 5 bases and J lost 0 bases. CDR3 region: CASSQDSTGASSYEQYF. In nucleotides, the CDR3 is TGTGCCAGCAGCCAAGACTCGACAGGGGCCTCCTCCTACGAGCAGTACTTC.

Concerning this clonotype itself: This may be a read error, as it is one base from a much larger clone. Since no conserved phenylalanine or tryptophan closes the CDR3, a read error is the likely cause. The rearrangement links TRBV29-1 to TRBJ2-7; TRBD1 matches 7 bases. Unmatched junction bases numbered 9, after V lost 5 bases and J lost 5 bases. CDR3 length equals 13 residues. Germline CDR1 is SQVTM and CDR2 is ANQGSEA. The CDR3 nucleotides read TGCAGCGTTAAGACAGGGAGTTCTGACGAGCAGTACATC. As protein: CSVKTGSSDEQYI.

In this sample, this clonotype turned up many times. The gene calls are TRBV12-3 or TRBV12-4 and TRBJ1-2; maybe TRBD1 (5 bases). The CDR3 sequence is 15 residues long. V lost 5 bases to trimming and J lost 2 bases, with 15 bases between them. CDR3 region: CASSVARGSNYGYTF. The CDR3, as DNA: TGTGCCAGCAGTGTGGCTAGGGGATCAAACTATGGCTACACCTTC.

This clonotype was seen at least ten times. V usage is TRBV5-8 and J usage is TRBJ1-1; D gene uncertain. Trimming took 3 bases from V and 7 from J, leaving 19 bases between them. The length of the CDR3 is 15 residues. Germline CDR1 is SGHTS and CDR2 is YDEGEE. The CDR3 DNA follows: TGTGCCAGCAGCTGGGGAAAGGGTCCATCCGGTGAAGCTTTCTTT. Translated: CASSWGKGPSGEAFF.

DNA for the CDR3: TGTGCCACCAGTGACTCGGGACAGAAAAATGAGCAGTTCTTC. Translating gives CATSDSGQKNEQFF. The J gene is TRBJ2-1, the V gene TRBV24-1, with TRBD1 matching over 7 bases. Germline V gene lookup returns CDR1 KGHDR and CDR2 SFDVKD. Losses at the gene ends were 4 bases for V and 7 bases for J; bases not matched to a gene: 6. The CDR3 loop spans 14 amino acids.

This clonotype was recorded many times. The chain uses TRBV5-6 and TRBJ1-2, with D unresolved. The CDR3 covers 13 residues. V gave up 0 bases and J gave up 8 bases, with 11 bases separating them. Germline values: CDR1 SGHDT, CDR2 YYEEEE. CDR3 coding DNA: TGTGCCAGCAGCTTGGACAGTCCAAGCGGCTACACCTTC. This gives the protein CASSLDSPSGYTF.

This clonotype was found many times. The V gene is TRBV6-1, the J gene TRBJ2-1; TRBD2 aligns across 11 bases. Looked up from germline, CDR1 is MNHNS and CDR2 is SASEGT. The trim removed 6 bases at V and 5 bases at J, leaving 6 bases unmatched. This CDR3 comprises 15 residues. Here the CDR3 DNA reads TGTGCCAGCAGAATAGCGGGAGGGCGGAACAATGAGCAGTTCTTC. This translates into CASRIAGGRNNEQFF.

This chain joins TRBV6-2 or TRBV6-3 and TRBJ2-5; D remains unclear. The germline CDR1 and CDR2 sequences are MNHEY and SVGEGT. This CDR3 is 12 amino acids long. The germline V and J ends were trimmed by 7 bases and 5 bases, with 11 bases remaining between them. Here the CDR3 reads CASKYPPETQYF. The CDR3 DNA reads as TGTGCCAGCAAATACCCCCCCGAGACCCAGTACTTC.

As concerns this clonotype: This may be a read error: a much more frequent sequence differs by one nucleotide. The chain joins TRBV28 to TRBJ1-5; TRBD1 aligns across 10 bases. Germline CDR1 is MDHEN and CDR2 is SYDVKM. The CDR3 extends over 16 amino acids. The CDR3 nucleotides read TGTGCCGGCAGTGATAGACAGGGGGCGAGGAATCAGCCCCAGCATTTT. Its translation is CAGSDRQGARNQPQHF.

The rearrangement links TRBV12-3 or TRBV12-4 to TRBJ2-5, with TRBD2 matching 10 bases. Losses at the gene ends were 3 bases for V and 5 bases for J; bases not matched to a gene: 9. The CDR3 is 16 residues long. CDR3 sequence: CASSFTLAGVGETQYF. In DNA form, the CDR3 reads TGTGCCAGCAGTTTCACCCTAGCGGGAGTAGGCGAGACCCAGTACTTC.

The V call is TRBV12-3 or TRBV12-4, the J call TRBJ1-1; 9 nucleotides agree with TRBD1. The CDR3 runs 17 residues. The junction had 13 bases not matched to a gene; V was cut back by 4 bases and J by 4 bases. This chain's CDR3 is CASSSGTGFFEGTEAFF. The CDR3 coding sequence is TGTGCCAGCAGTTCCGGGACAGGGTTTTTTGAGGGCACTGAAGCTTTCTTT.

This clonotype has only a few counts. The genes are TRBV7-9 and TRBJ1-1; tentatively, D is TRBD1 (6 bases). V shed 5 bases and J shed 0 bases, with 16 bases lying between them. The CDR3 consists of 16 residues. The V gene's germline CDR1 is SEHNR and CDR2 FQNEAQ (reference sequence). In DNA, the CDR3 is TGTGCCAGCAGCCCGGTGAAGGGGGGGTTGAACACTGAAGCTTTCTTT. Residues: CASSPVKGGLNTEAFF.

This clonotype occurred a few times. The V gene is TRBV3-1, the J gene TRBJ2-1, with TRBD2 matching 10 bases. Germline V gene lookup returns CDR1 LGHDT and CDR2 YNNKEL (reference sequence). CDR3 length equals 14 residues. J lost 15 bases, V lost 0 bases, and 8 bases had no gene match. CDR3 bases: TGTGCCAGCAGCCAAGACTCAAGCGGGAGGGCCGCGTTCTTC. Protein: CASSQDSSGRAAFF.

As concerns this clonotype: A single base separates this from a much larger clone, so it may be a read error. This chain uses TRBV6-2 or TRBV6-3 with TRBJ2-6; D may correspond to TRBD1 or TRBD2 (6 bases each). The V gene lost 5 bases and the J gene lost 2 bases, with 10 bases spanning the gap. The CDR3 loop spans 15 amino acids. Per germline, CDR1 MNHEY and CDR2 SVGEGT. The CDR3 DNA is TGTGCCAGCAGTAACGGGGGCGCTGGGGCCAACGTCCTGACTTTC. This translates into CASSNGGAGANVLTF.

The table lists this clonotype with many counts. V gene TRBV30 combines with J gene TRBJ2-3; tentative D call: TRBD1 (5 bases). CDR1 GTSNPN and CDR2 SVGIG come from the germline V gene (reference sequence). Trimming left V 2 bases short and J 0 bases short, with 9 bases between. The CDR3 is 14 residues long. The CDR3 bases are TGTGCCTGGAGTCAAGGGGCGAGCACAGATACGCAGTATTTT. It yields the protein CAWSQGASTDTQYF.

There are many counts of this clonotype. The chain recombines TRBV27 with TRBJ1-2; the D gene is possibly TRBD1 (5 bases). Germline-derived CDR1 and CDR2 are MNHEY and SMNVEV (reference sequence). Between the trimmed V and J ends, which lost 2 bases and 4 bases, there was a span of 8 bases. This CDR3 is 13 amino acids long. The CDR3 nucleotides read TGTGCCAGCAGTTTACAGGGTACCTATGGCTACACCTTC. It encodes CASSLQGTYGYTF.

This clonotype was seen many times. The rearrangement joins TRBV11-2 to TRBJ2-6; D not certain. CDR1 SGHAT and CDR2 FQNNGV come from the germline V gene. Trimming left V 1 base short and J 0 bases short, with 13 bases between. This CDR3 has 18 residues. In DNA, the CDR3 is TGTGCCAGCAGCTTAGTAGGCAGTCCATACTCTGGGGCCAACGTCCTGACTTTC. Translation gives CASSLVGSPYSGANVLTF.

This clonotype was detected many times. This chain's CDR3 is CASSETGAGGYTF. CDR3 nucleotides: TGTGCCAGCAGTGAAACCGGTGCGGGTGGCTACACCTTC. This chain uses TRBV2 with TRBJ1-2; unclear D gene. Germline CDR1 SNHLY, CDR2 FYNNEI. The ends were cut back, 2 bases at V and 7 bases at J, with 11 bases in the middle. This CDR3 has 13 amino acids.

The chain links TRBV20-1 to TRBJ1-5; perhaps TRBD1 as D (6 bases). This CDR3 contains 13 residues. The V gene lost 2 bases and the J gene lost 5 bases, with 10 bases spanning the gap. CDR1 and CDR2 (germline): DFQATT, SNEGSKA (reference sequence). The CDR3 coding sequence is TGCAGTGCTAGAAATCGACAGGATCAGCCCCAGCATTTT. Translated, it gives CSARNRQDQPQHF.

This clonotype was found many times. The genes are TRBV11-2 and TRBJ2-7; 7 bases are shared with TRBD1. The V gene's germline CDR1 is SGHAT and CDR2 FQNNGV. This CDR3 contains 13 residues. With 5 bases clipped from V and 1 base from J, the junction kept 2 bases outside the gene matches. CDR3 nucleotide sequence: TGTGCCAGCAGCAAGGGACAGTCCTACGAGCAGTACTTC. As protein: CASSKGQSYEQYF.

This clonotype appeared many times. The chain carries TRBV2 and TRBJ2-2; unclear D gene. This CDR3 is built from 14 residues. Germline lookup yields CDR1 SNHLY and CDR2 FYNNEI. V lost 4 bases and J 3 bases, leaving 9 bases between the germline ends. CDR3: CASSATQHTGELFF. The CDR3 nucleotides read TGTGCCAGCAGTGCTACTCAACACACCGGGGAGCTGTTTTTT.

The J gene is TRBJ2-3, the V gene TRBV5-1; 7 bases align to TRBD1. CDR3 size: 17 residues. V shed 4 bases and J 8 bases; nucleotides not matched to a gene: 19. Germline V lookup: CDR1 SGHRS, CDR2 YFSETQ. The CDR3 DNA reads as TGCGCCAGCAGCCCGCATCCGGGACAGCCCCAAGTAGGTACGCAGTATTTT. Protein: CASSPHPGQPQVGTQYF. The whole variable domain, remainder taken from reference TRBV5-1 and TRBJ2-3, is KAGVTQTPRYLIKTRGQQVTLSCSPISGHRSVSWYQQTPGQGLQFLFEYFSETQRNKGNFPGRFSGRQFSNSRSEMNVSTLELGDSALYLCASSPHPGQPQVGTQYFGPGTRLTVL.

The chain carries TRBV29-1 and TRBJ1-1, with D uncertain. The germline CDR1 and CDR2 sequences are SQVTM and ANQGSEA. The CDR3 runs 12 residues. Trimming removed 6 bases at V and 8 bases at J, with 16 bases between. CDR3 region: CSVPRSPGEAFF. CDR3 in DNA: TGCAGCGTCCCCCGGTCCCCTGGGGAAGCTTTCTTT.

The chain employs TRBV30 and TRBJ2-7, with 9 bases matching TRBD2. V shed 2 bases and J 5 bases; nucleotides not matched to a gene: 10. The CDR3 spans 15 residues. CDR1 is GTSNPN and CDR2 is SVGIG in the germline V gene (reference sequence). CDR3 DNA: TGTGCCTGGAGTTTGGGGCTAGCGGGACATGACGAGCAGTACTTC. Its translation: CAWSLGLAGHDEQYF.

This clonotype was detected ten times or more. The chain has TRBV3-1 and TRBJ2-2; 9 bases are a match to TRBD2. J gave up 7 bases and V 4 bases, and 13 bases lay outside the gene matches. CDR3 length equals 17 residues. The germline gives CDR1 LGHDT, CDR2 YNNKEL (reference sequence). Here the CDR3 DNA reads TGTGCCAGCAGCCGTGCTGTAGCGGGAGTTCTTGTCGGGGAGCTGTTTTTT. Translation: CASSRAVAGVLVGELFF. Based on the CDR3 plus reference TRBV3-1 and TRBJ2-2, the full variable domain is DTAVSQTPKYLVTQMGNDKSIKCEQNLGHDTMYWYKQDSKKFLKIMFSYNNKELIINETVPNRFSPKSPDKAHLNLHINSLELGDSAVYFCASSRAVAGVLVGELFFGEGSRLTVL.

Concerning this clonotype itself: One base away lies a much larger clone, so this may be a sequencing read error. Since no conserved phenylalanine or tryptophan closes the CDR3, a read error is the likely cause. This chain uses TRBV5-1 with TRBJ2-7; TRBD2 agrees at 12 bases. The CDR3 length is 17 residues. The V and J ends lost 4 bases and 0 bases, in that order; junction bases with no gene match: 8. Germline lookup yields CDR1 SGHRS and CDR2 YFSETQ. CDR3 DNA: TGCGCCAGCAGCCCTCCAGGACTAGCGGGGCCCTCCTACGAGCAGTACTCC. It yields the protein CASSPPGLAGPSYEQYS.

This clonotype was recorded many times. The rearrangement links TRBV6-6 to TRBJ2-5; D gene uncertain. Trimming removed 1 base at V and 3 bases at J, with 12 bases between. Looked up from germline, CDR1 is MNHNY and CDR2 is SVGAGI (reference sequence). This CDR3 has 15 amino acids. The CDR3 reads CASSYWPHSEETQYF. The CDR3 DNA is TGTGCCAGCAGTTACTGGCCCCACAGTGAAGAGACCCAGTACTTC.